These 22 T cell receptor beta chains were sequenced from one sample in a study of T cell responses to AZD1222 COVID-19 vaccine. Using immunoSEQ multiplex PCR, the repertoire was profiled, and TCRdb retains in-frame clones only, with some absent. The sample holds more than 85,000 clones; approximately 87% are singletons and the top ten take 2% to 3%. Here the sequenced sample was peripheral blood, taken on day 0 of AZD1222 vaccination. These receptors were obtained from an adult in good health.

CDR3 coding DNA: TGTGCCAGCAGCTTACGCGGGCGGCTCCAAGAGACCCAGTACTTC. Its translation is CASSLRGRLQETQYF. The chain employs TRBV7-8 and TRBJ2-5; D is possibly TRBD2 (5 bases). There are 15 residues in the CDR3. Trimming stripped 2 bases from V and 1 base from J, with 11 bases between. Per germline, CDR1 SGHVS and CDR2 FQNEAQ.

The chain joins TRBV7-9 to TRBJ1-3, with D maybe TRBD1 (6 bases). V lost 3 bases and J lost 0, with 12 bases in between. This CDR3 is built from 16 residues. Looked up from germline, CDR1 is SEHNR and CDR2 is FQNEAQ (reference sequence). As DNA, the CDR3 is TGTGCCAGCAGCTTTCTACAGGGAGGCTCTGGAAACACCATATATTTT. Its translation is CASSFLQGGSGNTIYF.

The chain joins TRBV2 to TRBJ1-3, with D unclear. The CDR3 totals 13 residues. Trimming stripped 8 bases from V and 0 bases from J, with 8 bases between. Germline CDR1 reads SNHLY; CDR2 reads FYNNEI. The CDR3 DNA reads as TGTGCCAGCGTCTGGAACTCTGGAAACACCATATATTTT. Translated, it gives CASVWNSGNTIYF. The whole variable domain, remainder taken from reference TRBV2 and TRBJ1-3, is EPEVTQTPSHQVTQMGQEVILRCVPISNHLYFYWYRQILGQKVEFLVSFYNNEISEKSEIFDDQFSVERPDGSNFTLKIRSTKLEDSAMYFCASVWNSGNTIYFGEGSWLTVV.

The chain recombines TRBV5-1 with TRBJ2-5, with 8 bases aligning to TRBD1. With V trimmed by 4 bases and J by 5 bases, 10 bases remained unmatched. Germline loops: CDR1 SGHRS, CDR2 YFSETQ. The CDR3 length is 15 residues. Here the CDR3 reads CASSRDRRVRETQYF. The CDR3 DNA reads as TGCGCCAGCAGCAGGGACAGGAGGGTTCGGGAGACCCAGTACTTC.

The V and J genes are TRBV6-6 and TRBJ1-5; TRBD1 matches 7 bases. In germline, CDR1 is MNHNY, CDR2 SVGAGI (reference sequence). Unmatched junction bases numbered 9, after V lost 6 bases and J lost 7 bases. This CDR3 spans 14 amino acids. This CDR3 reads CASRPGQVEQPQHF. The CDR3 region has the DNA TGTGCCAGCAGACCTGGACAGGTCGAACAGCCCCAGCATTTT.

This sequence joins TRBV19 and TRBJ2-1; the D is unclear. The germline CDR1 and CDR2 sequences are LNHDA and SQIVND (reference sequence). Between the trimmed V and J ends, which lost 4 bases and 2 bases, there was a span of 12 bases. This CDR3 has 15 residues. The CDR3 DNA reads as TGTGCCAGTAGTAAGGCGCACAATCCCTACAATGAGCAGTTCTTC. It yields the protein CASSKAHNPYNEQFF.

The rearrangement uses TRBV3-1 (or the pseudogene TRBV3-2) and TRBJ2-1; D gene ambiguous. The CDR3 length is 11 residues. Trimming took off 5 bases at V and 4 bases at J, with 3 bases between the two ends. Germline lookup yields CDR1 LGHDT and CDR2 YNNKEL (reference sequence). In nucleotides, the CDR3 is TGTGCCAGCAGCGCTTACAATGAGCAGTTCTTC. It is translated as CASSAYNEQFF.

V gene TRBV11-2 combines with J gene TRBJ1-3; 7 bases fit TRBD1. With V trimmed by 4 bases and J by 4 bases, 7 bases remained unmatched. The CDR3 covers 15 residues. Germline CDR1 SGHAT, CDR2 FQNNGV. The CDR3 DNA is TGTGCCAGCAGCTCACTGCAGGGGGTGGGAAACACCATATATTTT. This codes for CASSSLQGVGNTIYF. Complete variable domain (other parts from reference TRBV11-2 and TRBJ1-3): EAGVAQSPRYKIIEKRQSVAFWCNPISGHATLYWYQQILGQGPKLLIQFQNNGVVDDSQLPKDRFSAERLKGVDSTLKIQPAKLEDSAVYLCASSSLQGVGNTIYFGEGSWLTVV.

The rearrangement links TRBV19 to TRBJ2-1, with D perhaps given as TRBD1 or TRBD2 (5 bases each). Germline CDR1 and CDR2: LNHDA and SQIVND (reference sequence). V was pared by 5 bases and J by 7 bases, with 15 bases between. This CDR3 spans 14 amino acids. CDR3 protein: CASSPERGSNEQFF. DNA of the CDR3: TGTGCCAGTAGTCCCGAGAGGGGCTCGAATGAGCAGTTCTTC.

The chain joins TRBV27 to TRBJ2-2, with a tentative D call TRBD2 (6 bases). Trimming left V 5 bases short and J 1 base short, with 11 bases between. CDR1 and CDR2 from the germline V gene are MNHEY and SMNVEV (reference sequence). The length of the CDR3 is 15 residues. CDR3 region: CASSQLALNTGELFF. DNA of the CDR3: TGTGCCAGCAGTCAGCTAGCGCTGAACACCGGGGAGCTGTTTTTT.

In nucleotides, the CDR3 is TGTGCCAGCAGTGAGAGGGGGCGCATCAATGGCTACACCTTC. Translating it yields CASSERGRINGYTF. This chain links TRBV25-1 with TRBJ1-2; 7 bases are shared with TRBD1. CDR1 and CDR2 (germline): MGHDK, SYGVNS. V lost 3 bases, J lost 6 bases, and 7 bases stayed unmatched. The CDR3 length is 14 residues.

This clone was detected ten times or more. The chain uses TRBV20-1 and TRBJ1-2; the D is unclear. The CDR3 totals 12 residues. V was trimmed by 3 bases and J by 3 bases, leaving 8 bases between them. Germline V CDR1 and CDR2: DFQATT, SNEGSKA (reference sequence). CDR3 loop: CSASLSDYGYTF. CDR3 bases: TGCAGTGCTAGTTTGAGCGACTATGGCTACACCTTC.

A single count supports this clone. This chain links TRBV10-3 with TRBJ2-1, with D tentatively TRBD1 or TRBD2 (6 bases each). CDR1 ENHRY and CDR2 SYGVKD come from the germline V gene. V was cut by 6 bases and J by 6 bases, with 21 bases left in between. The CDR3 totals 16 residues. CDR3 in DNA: TGTGCCATCAGGGGAGGCCGGGACATGGGGAGCAATGAGCAGTTCTTC. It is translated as CAIRGGRDMGSNEQFF.

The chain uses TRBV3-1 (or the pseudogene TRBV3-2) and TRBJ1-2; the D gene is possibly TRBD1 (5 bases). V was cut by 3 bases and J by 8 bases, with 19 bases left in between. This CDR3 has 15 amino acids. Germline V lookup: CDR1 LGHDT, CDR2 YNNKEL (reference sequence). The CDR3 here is CASSQGLFGKNGYTF. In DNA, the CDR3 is TGTGCCAGCAGCCAGGGGCTGTTCGGGAAGAACGGCTACACCTTC.

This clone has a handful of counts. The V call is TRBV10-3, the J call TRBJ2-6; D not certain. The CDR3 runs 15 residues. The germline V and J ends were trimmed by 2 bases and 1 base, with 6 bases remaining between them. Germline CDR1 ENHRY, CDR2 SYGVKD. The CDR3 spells CAISEVGSGANVLTF. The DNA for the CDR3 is TGTGCCATCAGTGAGGTTGGGTCTGGGGCCAACGTCCTGACTTTC.

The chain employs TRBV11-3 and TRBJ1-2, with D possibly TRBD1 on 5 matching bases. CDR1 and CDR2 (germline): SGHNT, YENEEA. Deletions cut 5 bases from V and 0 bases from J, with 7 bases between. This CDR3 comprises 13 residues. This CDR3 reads CASSQTANYGYTF. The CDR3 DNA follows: TGTGCCAGCAGCCAGACAGCTAACTATGGCTACACCTTC. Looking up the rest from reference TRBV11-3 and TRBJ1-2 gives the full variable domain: EAGVVQSPRYKIIEKKQPVAFWCNPISGHNTLYWYLQNLGQGPELLIRYENEEAVDDSQLPKDRFSAERLKGVDSTLKIQPAELGDSAVYLCASSQTANYGYTFGSGTRLTVV.

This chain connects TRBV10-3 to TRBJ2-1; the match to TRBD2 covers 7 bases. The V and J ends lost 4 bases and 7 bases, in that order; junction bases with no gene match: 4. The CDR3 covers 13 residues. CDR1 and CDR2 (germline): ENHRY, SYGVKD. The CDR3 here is CAISVVGGNEQFF. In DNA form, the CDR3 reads TGTGCCATCAGTGTTGTGGGAGGGAATGAGCAGTTCTTC.

CDR3 loop: CASSPKQVPSYNEQFF. In DNA, the CDR3 is TGTGCCAGCAGCCCTAAACAAGTGCCCTCCTACAATGAGCAGTTCTTC. The chain carries TRBV7-2 and TRBJ2-1; no clear D gene. Trimming removed 5 bases at V and 0 bases at J, with 14 bases between. This CDR3 comprises 16 residues. CDR1 and CDR2 from the germline V gene are SGHTA and FQGNSA.

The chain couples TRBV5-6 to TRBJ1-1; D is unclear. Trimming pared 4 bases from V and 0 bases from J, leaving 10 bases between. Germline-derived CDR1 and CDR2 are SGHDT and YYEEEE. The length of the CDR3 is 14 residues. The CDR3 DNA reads TGTGCCAGCAGCACCGGCATTATGAACACTGAAGCTTTCTTT. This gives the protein CASSTGIMNTEAFF.

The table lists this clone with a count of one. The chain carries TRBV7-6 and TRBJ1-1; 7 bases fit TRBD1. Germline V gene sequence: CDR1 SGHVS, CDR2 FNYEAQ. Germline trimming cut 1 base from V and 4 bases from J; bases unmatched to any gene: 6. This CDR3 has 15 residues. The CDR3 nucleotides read TGTGCCAGCAGCTTAGGTGCAGGGACAGCCACTGAAGCTTTCTTT. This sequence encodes CASSLGAGTATEAFF.

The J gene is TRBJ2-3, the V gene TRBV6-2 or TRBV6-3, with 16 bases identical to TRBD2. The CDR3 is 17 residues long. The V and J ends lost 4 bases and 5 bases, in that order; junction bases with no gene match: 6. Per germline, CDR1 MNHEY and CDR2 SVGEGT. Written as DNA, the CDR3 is TGTGCCAGCAGTTGGGGACTAGCGGGAGGGCTGGGAGATACGCAGTATTTT. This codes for CASSWGLAGGLGDTQYF.

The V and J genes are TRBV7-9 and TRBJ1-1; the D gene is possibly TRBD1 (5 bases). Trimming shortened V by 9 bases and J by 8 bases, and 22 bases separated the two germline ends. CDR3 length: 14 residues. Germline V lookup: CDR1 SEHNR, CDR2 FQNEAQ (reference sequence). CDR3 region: CASQEGYWGPEAFF. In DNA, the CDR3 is TGTGCCAGTCAGGAAGGATATTGGGGACCGGAAGCTTTCTTT.